Listed below are T cell receptor beta chains from one sample, sequenced in a study of blood T cell repertoires in COVID-19. Assay: immunoSEQ multiplex PCR; the TCRdb copy retains only in-frame clones and omits some. The table has 150,000 to 200,000 clones, approximately 89% seen once. The specimen sequenced was peripheral blood. All receptors come from a man aged 65-85 years with acute or convalescent COVID-19. Each CDR3 is given with its conserved first and last residue. Each record gives: V gene, CDR3 protein.

V gene: TRBV30; CDR3 protein: CAWTLSGGQVRSPLHF
V gene: TRBV5-4; CDR3 protein: CASSSRGGTDTQYF
V gene: TRBV4-3; CDR3 protein: CASSQVVGNGQPQHF
V gene: TRBV18; CDR3 protein: CASSPPGLVGDEQFF
V gene: TRBV10-3; CDR3 protein: CAISDSGGTRTEAFF
V gene: TRBV6-5; CDR3 protein: CASSLGRTYEQYF
V gene: TRBV6-5; CDR3 protein: CASNRDLSSYEQYF
V gene: TRBV5-4; CDR3 protein: CASSLGGQGIYGYTF
V gene: TRBV7-2; CDR3 protein: CASSYQGGGETQYF
V gene: TRBV18; CDR3 protein: CASSPGTSDTQYF
V gene: TRBV25-1; CDR3 protein: CASRRISTDTQYF
V gene: TRBV3-1/TRBV3-2; CDR3 protein: CASSPGSGRYNEQFF
V gene: TRBV5-1; CDR3 protein: CASSFSREDYGYTF
V gene: TRBV15; CDR3 protein: CATSRGKGAVWTEAFF
V gene: TRBV3-1/TRBV3-2; CDR3 protein: CASSQGRRETQYF
V gene: TRBV9; CDR3 protein: CASSVDPGGFEQFF
V gene: TRBV5-1; CDR3 protein: CASSLQGLNQPQHF
V gene: TRBV28; CDR3 protein: CASSFSGSGEQETQYF
V gene: TRBV30; CDR3 protein: CAWSVTRGGSPLHF
V gene: TRBV15; CDR3 protein: CATSRVLIETQYF
V gene: TRBV2; CDR3 protein: CASSDRVLGQPQHF
V gene: TRBV5-1; CDR3 protein: CASSLRTSGGLGPPYEQYF
V gene: TRBV6-6; CDR3 protein: CASSPGPRRDEQYF
V gene: TRBV6-6; CDR3 protein: CASTGTGGLNQPQHF
V gene: TRBV2; CDR3 protein: CASSSWQGGEKLFF
V gene: TRBV7-3; CDR3 protein: CASSQNRVNSPLHF
V gene: TRBV6-5; CDR3 protein: CASSPPGSGNTIYF
V gene: TRBV4-2; CDR3 protein: CASSQDRSSNNEQFF
V gene: TRBV28; CDR3 protein: CASSIPGGGYGYTF
V gene: TRBV5-4; CDR3 protein: CASSLQGTGELFF